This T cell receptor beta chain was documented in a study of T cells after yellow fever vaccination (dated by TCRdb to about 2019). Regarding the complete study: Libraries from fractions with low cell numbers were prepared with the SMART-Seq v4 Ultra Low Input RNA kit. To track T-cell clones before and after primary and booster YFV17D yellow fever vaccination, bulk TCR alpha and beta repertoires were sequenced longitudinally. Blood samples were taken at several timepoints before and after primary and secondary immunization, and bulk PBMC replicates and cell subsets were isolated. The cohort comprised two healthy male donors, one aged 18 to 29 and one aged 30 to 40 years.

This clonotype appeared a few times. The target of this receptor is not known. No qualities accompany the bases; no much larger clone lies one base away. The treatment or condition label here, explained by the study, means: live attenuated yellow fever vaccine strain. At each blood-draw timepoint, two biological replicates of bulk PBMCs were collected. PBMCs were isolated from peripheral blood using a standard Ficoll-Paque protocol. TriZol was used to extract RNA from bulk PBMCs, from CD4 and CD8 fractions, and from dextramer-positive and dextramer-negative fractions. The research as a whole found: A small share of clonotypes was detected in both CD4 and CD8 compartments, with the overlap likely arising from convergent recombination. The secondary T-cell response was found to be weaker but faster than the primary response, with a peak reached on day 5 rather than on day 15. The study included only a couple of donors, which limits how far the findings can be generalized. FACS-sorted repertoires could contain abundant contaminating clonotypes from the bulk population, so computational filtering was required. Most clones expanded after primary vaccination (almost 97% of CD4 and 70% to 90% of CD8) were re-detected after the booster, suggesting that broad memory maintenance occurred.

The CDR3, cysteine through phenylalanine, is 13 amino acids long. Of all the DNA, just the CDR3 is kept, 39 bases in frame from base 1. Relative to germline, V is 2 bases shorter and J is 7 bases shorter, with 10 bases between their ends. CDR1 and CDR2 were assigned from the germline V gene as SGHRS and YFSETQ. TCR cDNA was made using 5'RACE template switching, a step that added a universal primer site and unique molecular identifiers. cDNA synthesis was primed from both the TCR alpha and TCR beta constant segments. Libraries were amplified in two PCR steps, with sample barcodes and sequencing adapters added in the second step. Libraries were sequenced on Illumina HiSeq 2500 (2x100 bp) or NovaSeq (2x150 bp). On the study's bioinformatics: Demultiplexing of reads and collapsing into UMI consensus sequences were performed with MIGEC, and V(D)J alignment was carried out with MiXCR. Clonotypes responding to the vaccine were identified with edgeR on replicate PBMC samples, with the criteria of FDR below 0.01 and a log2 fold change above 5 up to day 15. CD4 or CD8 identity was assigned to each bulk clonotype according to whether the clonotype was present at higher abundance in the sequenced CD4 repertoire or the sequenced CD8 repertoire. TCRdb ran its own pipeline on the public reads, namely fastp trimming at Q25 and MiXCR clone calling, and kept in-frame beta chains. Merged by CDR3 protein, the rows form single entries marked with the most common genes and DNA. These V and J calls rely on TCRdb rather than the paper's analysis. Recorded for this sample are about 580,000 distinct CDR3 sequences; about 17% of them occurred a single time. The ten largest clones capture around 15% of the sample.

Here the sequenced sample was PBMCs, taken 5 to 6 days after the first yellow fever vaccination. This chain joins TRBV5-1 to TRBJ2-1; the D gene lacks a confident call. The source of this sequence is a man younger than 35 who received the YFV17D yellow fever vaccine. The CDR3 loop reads CASSFQGLNEQFF. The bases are TGCGCCAGCAGCTTTCAAGGCCTAAATGAGCAGTTCTTC.